These 30 T cell receptor beta chains came from one sample sequenced in a study of blood T cell repertoires in COVID-19 (dated by TCRdb to 2018 to 2020). The protocol used for the library was the immunoSEQ multiplex PCR assay. TCRdb's version of the immuneACCESS table is confined to in-frame rearrangements and falls short of the full clone set. An unresolved V gene accounts for under half of the shortfall where checked; the remainder is of unknown origin. This sample is represented by about 200,000 clones; 86% of them were singletons. The top ten hold around 0.76% of the sample. The sample comprised peripheral blood. Receptors were obtained from a woman between 65 and 79 years old with acute or convalescent COVID-19.

This chain joins TRBV5-1 and TRBJ2-5; 11 nucleotides match TRBD2. The CDR3 length is 16 residues. V trimming: 0 bases; J trimming: 3 bases; junction bases outside the gene matches: 4. From germline, CDR1 is SGHRS and CDR2 YFSETQ. In nucleotides, the CDR3 is TGCGCCAGCAGCTTGGGTAGCGGGGGGGCAGAAGAGACCCAGTACTTC. Protein: CASSLGSGGAEETQYF.

The chain joins TRBV7-9 to TRBJ2-7, with D possibly being TRBD1 (5 bases). The CDR3 extends over 15 amino acids. V was trimmed by 0 bases and J by 6 bases, leaving 15 bases between them. Germline assignment: CDR1 SEHNR and CDR2 FQNEAQ (reference sequence). CDR3 sequence: CASSLAGPFVGEQYF. CDR3 in DNA: TGTGCCAGCAGCTTAGCGGGGCCGTTCGTAGGCGAGCAGTACTTC.

The chain is built from TRBV5-1 and TRBJ1-2, with D perhaps TRBD1 (5 bases). The CDR3 sequence is 15 residues long. V gave up 4 bases and J gave up 7 bases, with 20 bases separating them. Germline V CDR1 and CDR2: SGHRS, YFSETQ. The CDR3 is CASSESPGSKGGYTF. CDR3 in DNA: TGCGCCAGCAGCGAATCTCCAGGGTCTAAAGGTGGCTACACCTTC.

The gene calls are TRBV3-1 (or the pseudogene TRBV3-2) and TRBJ1-4, with 11 bases lining up with TRBD1. This CDR3 comprises 18 residues. V trimming: 4 bases; J trimming: 3 bases; junction bases outside the gene matches: 10. Per germline, CDR1 LGHDT and CDR2 YNNKEL (reference sequence). CDR3 sequence: CASSLWSGTGGSNEKLFF. In nucleotides, the CDR3 is TGTGCCAGCAGCCTTTGGAGTGGGACAGGGGGTTCTAATGAAAAACTGTTTTTT.

This clone came up once. V and J are TRBV28 and TRBJ2-5, with 10 bases matching TRBD1. The V segment lost 6 bases and the J segment 5 bases; nucleotides outside the gene matches: 9. The CDR3 contains 15 residues. Looked up from germline, CDR1 is MDHEN and CDR2 is SYDVKM. The chain's CDR3 is CASRPRDRGGETQYF. In nucleotides, the CDR3 is TGTGCCAGCAGGCCCCGGGACAGGGGAGGGGAGACCCAGTACTTC.

The chain has TRBV7-9 and TRBJ1-2; D is possibly TRBD1 (6 bases). The CDR3 length is 16 residues. Germline CDR1 is SEHNR and CDR2 is FQNEAQ (reference sequence). Trimming pared 5 bases from V and 7 bases from J, leaving 23 bases between. The CDR3: CASSTTASGGGGGYTF. The CDR3 DNA reads as TGTGCCAGCAGCACTACAGCGAGCGGGGGCGGAGGTGGCTACACCTTC.

The chain uses TRBV2 and TRBJ1-3; 9 bases map to TRBD1. From germline, CDR1 is SNHLY and CDR2 FYNNEI. The CDR3 is 14 amino acids. Trimming took 5 bases from V and 4 from J; bases not matched to a gene: 3. DNA of the CDR3: TGTGCCAGCAGTTACAGGGGGCTCGGAAACACCATATATTTT. Amino acid sequence: CASSYRGLGNTIYF.

The chain is built from TRBV6-5 and TRBJ2-3; maybe TRBD2 (6 bases). The CDR3 consists of 15 residues. Germline values: CDR1 MNHEY, CDR2 SVGAGI. Trimming stripped 6 bases from V and 2 bases from J, with 15 bases between. In DNA form, the CDR3 reads TGTGCCAGCAGAAGTTGGGGGGTGAACACAGATACGCAGTATTTT. Translated: CASRSWGVNTDTQYF.

The chain combines TRBV28 with TRBJ1-2; a weak D match, TRBD1 (5 bases). V gave up 3 bases and J gave up 1 base, with 12 bases separating them. Germline-derived CDR1 and CDR2 are MDHEN and SYDVKM. The CDR3 is made up of 15 amino acids. CDR3 sequence (DNA): TGTGCCAGCAGTTTTCTGGACACCATTAACTATGGCTACACCTTC. It codes for CASSFLDTINYGYTF.

The chain combines TRBV7-8 with TRBJ2-7; tentative D call: TRBD2 (5 bases). V was cut by 5 bases and J by 3 bases, with 8 bases left in between. Germline CDR1 SGHVS, CDR2 FQNEAQ. The CDR3 sequence is 12 residues long. The CDR3 is CASSLTSYEQYF. The CDR3 nucleotides read TGTGCCAGCAGCCTCACTAGCTACGAGCAGTACTTC.

The rearrangement links TRBV29-1 to TRBJ1-2, with D uncertain. Germline assignment: CDR1 SQVTM and CDR2 ANQGSEA. The V end lost 1 base, the J end lost 2 bases, and 11 bases lay between the germline ends. The CDR3 consists of 14 residues. This CDR3 is CSVEGSRENYGYTF. The CDR3 DNA is TGCAGCGTTGAAGGTAGCCGGGAGAACTATGGCTACACCTTC.

This chain connects TRBV28 to TRBJ1-5; 12 bases fit TRBD1. V shed 3 bases, J shed 4 bases, and the junction held 4 bases outside the gene matches. This CDR3 region has 16 residues. Germline V CDR1 and CDR2: MDHEN, SYDVKM. The DNA for the CDR3 is TGTGCCAGCAGTTTGGGGACAGGGGGCTGGAATCAGCCCCAGCATTTT. This gives the protein CASSLGTGGWNQPQHF.

The chain employs TRBV28 and TRBJ2-7; unclear D gene. Trimming pared 2 bases from V and 4 bases from J, leaving 6 bases between. The CDR3 runs to 12 residues. Germline loops: CDR1 MDHEN, CDR2 SYDVKM. The DNA of the CDR3 is TGTGCCAGCAGTTTAGCGCCTTACGAGCAGTACTTC. Translated: CASSLAPYEQYF.

The rearrangement links TRBV11-3 to TRBJ2-4; 16 nucleotides match TRBD2. Looked up from germline, CDR1 is SGHNT and CDR2 is YENEEA. The CDR3 totals 19 residues. V was clipped by 1 base and J by 1 base; unmatched bases: 4. Written as DNA, the CDR3 is TGTGCCAGCAGCTTAGTAGGGACTAGCGGGAGGGGCGCCAAAAACATTCAGTACTTC. Residues: CASSLVGTSGRGAKNIQYF.

The V call is TRBV11-3, the J call TRBJ2-1; 9 bases fit TRBD2. The V and J ends lost 5 bases and 7 bases, in that order; junction bases with no gene match: 9. This CDR3 spans 15 amino acids. Germline loops: CDR1 SGHNT, CDR2 YENEEA. The CDR3 nucleotides are TGTGCCAGCAGCCACAAGCGGGAGGCAAGGAATGAGCAGTTCTTC. Translation: CASSHKREARNEQFF.

The chain employs TRBV3-1 (or the pseudogene TRBV3-2) and TRBJ1-6; TRBD1 matches 8 bases. The V gene's germline CDR1 is LGHDT and CDR2 YNNKEL (reference sequence). With V trimmed by 3 bases and J by 10 bases, 8 bases remained unmatched. This CDR3 comprises 15 residues. CDR3 region: CASSQKQTGVSPLHF. CDR3 coding DNA: TGTGCCAGCAGCCAGAAACAGACAGGGGTCTCACCCCTCCACTTT.

The rearrangement links TRBV2 to TRBJ1-1, with 7 bases that match TRBD1. Germline loops: CDR1 SNHLY, CDR2 FYNNEI. The CDR3 consists of 14 residues. The J segment lost 5 bases and the V segment lost 5 bases, leaving 8 bases of the junction unmatched. The CDR3 DNA is TGTGCCAGCAGTCCGACAGGGATGAGGACTGAAGCTTTCTTT. This translates into CASSPTGMRTEAFF.

This clone has just one count. This sequence joins TRBV12-3 or TRBV12-4 and TRBJ1-4, with D uncertain. Trimming took 6 bases from V and 6 from J, leaving 11 bases between them. CDR3 size: 13 residues. The DNA for the CDR3 is TGTGCCAGCAGCCTAGTCGGGGATGAAAAACTGTTTTTT. It codes for CASSLVGDEKLFF.

This chain connects TRBV5-1 to TRBJ2-5; D is undetermined. Per the germline V gene, CDR1 is SGHRS and CDR2 is YFSETQ. V lost 0 bases and J lost 1, with 4 bases in between. CDR3 length: 13 residues. The CDR3 is CASSLGSQETQYF. CDR3 bases: TGCGCCAGCAGCTTGGGGAGCCAAGAGACCCAGTACTTC.

This chain uses TRBV14 with TRBJ1-3; 10 bases agree with TRBD1. V shed 5 bases and J 7 bases; nucleotides not matched to a gene: 11. Germline CDR1 is SGHDN and CDR2 is FVKESK. The CDR3 spans 16 residues. The chain's CDR3 is CASSSRFGDRGNTIYF. The CDR3 nucleotides are TGTGCCAGCAGCTCGAGATTCGGGGACAGGGGCAACACCATATATTTT.

CDR3 loop: CASSSVTQQGPGVVETQYF. The DNA of the CDR3 is TGTGCCAGCAGCTCCGTAACCCAACAGGGTCCTGGTGTAGTGGAGACCCAGTACTTC. This rearrangement joins TRBV5-6 to TRBJ2-5, with TRBD1 as a possible D gene (6 bases). The CDR3 runs 19 residues. Germline assignment: CDR1 SGHDT and CDR2 YYEEEE. Trimming removed 3 bases at V and 5 bases at J, with 29 bases between.

The gene calls are TRBV6-2 or TRBV6-3 and TRBJ2-5, with D perhaps TRBD1 (6 bases). This CDR3 spans 15 amino acids. CDR1 and CDR2 (germline): MNHEY, SVGEGT. The germline V and J ends were trimmed by 6 bases and 4 bases, with 18 bases remaining between them. As DNA, the CDR3 is TGTGCCAGCAGCACCGGTTGGGGGCGACGAGAGACCCAGTACTTC. Protein sequence: CASSTGWGRRETQYF.

V is TRBV19 and J is TRBJ2-1, with D possibly matching TRBD2 (6 bases). This CDR3 has 16 residues. V lost 7 bases, J lost 5 bases, and 21 bases lay in between. Germline values: CDR1 LNHDA, CDR2 SQIVND (reference sequence). The CDR3 coding sequence is TGTGCCAGTACCAATATACTCTCGGGACTCAACAATGAGCAGTTCTTC. This codes for CASTNILSGLNNEQFF.

V usage is TRBV18 and J usage is TRBJ2-2, with D unclear. The CDR3 totals 14 residues. Germline V CDR1 and CDR2: KGHSH, LQKENI. The germline V and J ends were trimmed by 2 bases and 2 bases, with 6 bases remaining between them. CDR3 bases: TGTGCCAGCTCACCAAGACTTAACACCGGGGAGCTGTTTTTT. Protein sequence: CASSPRLNTGELFF.

The genes are TRBV14 and TRBJ2-1; no firm D call. The CDR3 is made up of 13 amino acids. Germline V gene sequence: CDR1 SGHDN, CDR2 FVKESK. V was pared by 0 bases and J by 8 bases, with 8 bases between. As DNA, the CDR3 is TGTGCCAGCAGCCAAGAAGCGATTTATGAGCAGTTCTTC. This codes for CASSQEAIYEQFF.

This chain uses TRBV4-2 with TRBJ2-7; D is possibly TRBD2 (6 bases). From germline, CDR1 is LGHNA and CDR2 YNFKEQ. This CDR3 spans 12 amino acids. The ends were cut back, 5 bases at V and 2 bases at J, with 7 bases in the middle. CDR3 DNA: TGTGCCAGCAGCGCGGGACCCTACGAGCAGTACTTC. As protein: CASSAGPYEQYF.

The V and J genes are TRBV6-5 and TRBJ2-3, with 10 bases aligning to TRBD2. Germline assignment: CDR1 MNHEY and CDR2 SVGAGI. The CDR3 is made up of 15 amino acids. With V trimmed by 6 bases and J by 2 bases, 5 bases remained unmatched. The CDR3, as DNA: TGTGCCAGCAGGGCCAGCGGGAGGGCCACAGATACGCAGTATTTT. This gives the protein CASRASGRATDTQYF.

J is TRBJ1-2 and V is TRBV7-3, with D maybe TRBD1 (6 bases). This CDR3 comprises 13 residues. Germline CDR1 reads SGHTA; CDR2 reads FQGTGA. The ends were cut back, 1 base at V and 6 bases at J, with 9 bases in the middle. CDR3 residues: CASSLNPGDGYTF. The CDR3 coding sequence is TGTGCCAGCAGCTTAAATCCAGGGGATGGCTACACCTTC.

Points on this clone: The sample carries other DNA sequences with the same CDR3. The chain combines TRBV5-1 with TRBJ1-6, with 8 positions matching TRBD1. Germline loops: CDR1 SGHRS, CDR2 YFSETQ. The ends lost 4 bases at V and 8 bases at J; junction bases unmatched: 5. The CDR3 length is 14 residues. The CDR3 DNA follows: TGCGCCAGCAGCCCAGGACAGGGTCATTCACCCCTCCACTTT. Protein product: CASSPGQGHSPLHF.

This clone was seen more than once but under ten times. The chain joins TRBV19 to TRBJ2-7; 9 bases agree with TRBD1. The junction had 5 bases not matched to a gene; V was cut back by 2 bases and J by 3 bases. There are 15 residues in the CDR3. Germline V gene lookup returns CDR1 LNHDA and CDR2 SQIVND (reference sequence). CDR3 in amino acids: CASSIRPGQGYEQYF. The CDR3 nucleotides read TGTGCCAGTAGTATACGCCCGGGACAGGGCTACGAGCAGTACTTC.